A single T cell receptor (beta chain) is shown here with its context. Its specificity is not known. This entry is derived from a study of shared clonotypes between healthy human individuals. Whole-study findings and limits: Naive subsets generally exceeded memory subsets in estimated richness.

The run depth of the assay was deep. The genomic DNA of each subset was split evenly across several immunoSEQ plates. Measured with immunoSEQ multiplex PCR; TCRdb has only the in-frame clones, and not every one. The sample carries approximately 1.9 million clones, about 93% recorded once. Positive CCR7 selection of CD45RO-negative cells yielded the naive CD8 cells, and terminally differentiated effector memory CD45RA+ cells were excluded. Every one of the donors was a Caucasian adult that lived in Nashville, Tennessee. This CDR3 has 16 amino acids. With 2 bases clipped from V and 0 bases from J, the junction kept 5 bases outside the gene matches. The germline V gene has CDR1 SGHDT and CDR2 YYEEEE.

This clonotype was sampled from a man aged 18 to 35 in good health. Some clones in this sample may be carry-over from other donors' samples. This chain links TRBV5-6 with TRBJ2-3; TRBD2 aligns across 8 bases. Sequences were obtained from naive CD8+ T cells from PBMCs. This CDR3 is CASSFPSGSSTDTQYF. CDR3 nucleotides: TGTGCCAGCAGCTTTCCGAGCGGGAGTAGCACAGATACGCAGTATTTT.